A single sample gave rise to the 32 T cell receptor beta chains below, sequenced in a study of blood T cells in healthy people across ages. Primed by a sample-barcoded 5' primer and a J-beta primer mix, a second PCR proceeded for about 7 to 11 cycles. One entry per CDR3 protein, called by TCRdb with MiXCR from the 5' RACE reads. The table has over 1,500,000 distinct CDR3 sequences, approximately 40% seen once. Source material: blood. Receptors originate from a human donor in good health.

The chain links TRBV5-1 to TRBJ1-2; tentatively, D is TRBD1 (5 bases). The CDR3 contains 15 residues. From germline, CDR1 is SGHRS and CDR2 YFSETQ. Trimming left V 0 bases short and J 3 bases short, with 12 bases between. CDR3 amino acids: CASSLEGWGDYGYTF. The CDR3 DNA is TGCGCCAGCAGCTTGGAAGGGTGGGGCGACTATGGCTACACCTTC.

J is TRBJ2-2 and V is TRBV6-5; D gene ambiguous. The CDR3 totals 15 residues. CDR1 and CDR2 (germline): MNHEY, SVGAGI. With 2 bases removed from V and 1 base from J, the gap between germline ends came to 8 bases. The CDR3 loop reads CASSYGQQNTGELFF. In nucleotides, the CDR3 is TGTGCCAGCAGTTACGGGCAGCAGAACACCGGGGAGCTGTTTTTT.

V and J are TRBV5-8 and TRBJ1-1; D ambiguous. Per germline, CDR1 SGHTS and CDR2 YDEGEE. The CDR3 is 10 amino acids. V lost 6 bases and J lost 11, with 11 bases in between. CDR3: CASNRGYAFF. The CDR3 DNA follows: TGTGCCAGCAATCGAGGGTACGCTTTCTTT. Full variable domain (remainder filled in from reference TRBV5-8 and TRBJ1-1): EAGVTQSPTHLIKTRGQQATLRCSPISGHTSVYWYQQALGLGLQFLLWYDEGEERNRGNFPPRFSGRQFPNYSSELNVNALELEDSALYLCASNRGYAFFGQGTRLTVV.

The chain combines TRBV6-1 with TRBJ1-2; D gene unclear. Germline V gene data show CDR1 as MNHNS and CDR2 as SASEGT. This CDR3 has 13 amino acids. V lost 6 bases, J lost 8 bases, and 16 bases lay in between. The CDR3 DNA reads as TGTGCCAGCAGAGATGGACGCACCCAGGGCTACACCTTC. It yields the protein CASRDGRTQGYTF.

The rearrangement links TRBV12-3 or TRBV12-4 to TRBJ2-3; a weak D match, TRBD2 (5 bases). Trimming removed 6 bases at V and 11 bases at J, with 27 bases between. This CDR3 is built from 16 residues. CDR3 DNA: TGTGCCAGCAGCCCCTTGGGCGGGCGGACCACAGATGTGCAGTATTTT. This codes for CASSPLGGRTTDVQYF.

This clonotype was picked up one time. V usage is TRBV7-2 and J usage is TRBJ2-3; 8 nucleotides agree with TRBD2. V was clipped by 5 bases and J by 9 bases; unmatched bases: 10. Germline V CDR1 and CDR2: SGHTA, FQGNSA. This CDR3 region has 14 residues. DNA of the CDR3: TGTGCCAGCAGCCTCTATAGCGGGGAGGGGACGCAGTATTTT. It yields the protein CASSLYSGEGTQYF.

The V gene is TRBV6-2 or TRBV6-3, the J gene TRBJ2-3, with 11 nucleotides matching TRBD2. Germline V CDR1 and CDR2: MNHEY, SVGEGT. The CDR3 contains 15 residues. The junction had 5 bases not matched to a gene; V was cut back by 7 bases and J by 2 bases. The CDR3 reads CASIRLAGHTDTQYF. The CDR3 DNA reads TGTGCCAGCATCCGACTAGCGGGACACACAGATACGCAGTATTTT.

This clonotype was seen only a few times. The V and J genes are TRBV4-2 and TRBJ2-1, with D perhaps TRBD1 (7 bases). This CDR3 spans 14 amino acids. The V gene's germline CDR1 is LGHNA and CDR2 YNFKEQ. Between the trimmed V and J ends, which lost 0 bases and 8 bases, there was a span of 11 bases. The CDR3 loop is CASSQDGGGDEQFF. In nucleotides, the CDR3 is TGTGCCAGCAGCCAAGATGGAGGGGGCGATGAGCAGTTCTTC.

In this sample, this clonotype turned up a few times. The chain uses TRBV29-1 and TRBJ2-7; D gene unclear. Germline CDR1 and CDR2: SQVTM and ANQGSEA. This CDR3 contains 12 residues. Trimming took 7 bases from V and 6 from J, leaving 16 bases between them. The CDR3 nucleotides are TGCAGCGGTGCCGACACTCTAGGCGAGCAGTACTTC. Its translation: CSGADTLGEQYF.

V gene TRBV9 combines with J gene TRBJ1-1, with D hard to call. Germline assignment: CDR1 SGDLS and CDR2 YYNGEE. Trimming left V 2 bases short and J 0 bases short, with 11 bases between. The CDR3 has 15 residues. CDR3 region: CASSVMDPLNTEAFF. The CDR3 bases are TGTGCCAGCAGCGTCATGGATCCCCTGAACACTGAAGCTTTCTTT.

This clonotype has only one observation. The rearrangement uses TRBV5-1 and TRBJ2-5, with TRBD2 matching over 7 bases. The CDR3 has 14 amino acids. Germline-derived CDR1 and CDR2 are SGHRS and YFSETQ. Unmatched junction bases numbered 7, after V lost 6 bases and J lost 2 bases. CDR3 sequence reads: CASTEIAGQETQYF. Here the CDR3 DNA reads TGCGCCAGCACGGAGATAGCGGGTCAAGAGACCCAGTACTTC.

The sample holds one count of this clonotype. This sequence joins TRBV18 and TRBJ2-1; TRBD2 matches at 7 bases. The CDR3 length is 16 residues. J lost 3 bases, V lost 0 bases, and 5 bases had no gene match. CDR1 is KGHSH, CDR2 LQKENI, per germline. This chain's CDR3 is CASSPPWLADYNEQFF. In DNA, the CDR3 is TGTGCCAGCTCACCACCATGGCTAGCGGACTACAATGAGCAGTTCTTC.

In this sample, this clonotype turned up once. The chain links TRBV12-3 or TRBV12-4 to TRBJ1-1; D is undetermined. V shed 6 bases and J shed 0 bases, with 14 bases lying between them. The CDR3 has 15 residues. The DNA for the CDR3 is TGTGCCAGCAGCCCCGTGGACGGGATGAACACTGAAGCTTTCTTT. Protein: CASSPVDGMNTEAFF.

The chain recombines TRBV5-1 with TRBJ2-7; 10 bases are shared with TRBD1. CDR3 length: 16 residues. J was trimmed by 6 bases and V by 0 bases; bases with no gene match: 9. Germline CDR1 and CDR2: SGHRS and YFSETQ. The DNA of the CDR3 is TGCGCCAGCAGCTTGGGGCGACAGGGGGCTATAGGCGAGCAGTACTTC. Amino acid sequence: CASSLGRQGAIGEQYF. Complete variable domain (other parts from reference TRBV5-1 and TRBJ2-7): KAGVTQTPRYLIKTRGQQVTLSCSPISGHRSVSWYQQTPGQGLQFLFEYFSETQRNKGNFPGRFSGRQFSNSRSEMNVSTLELGDSALYLCASSLGRQGAIGEQYFGPGTRLTVT.

The CDR3 loop is CASSQGVLAGRRGRETQYF. CDR3 in DNA: TGCGCCAGCAGCCAAGGAGTTCTAGCGGGGCGACGGGGTAGGGAGACCCAGTACTTC. V usage is TRBV4-1 and J usage is TRBJ2-5, with 9 nucleotides matching TRBD2. Germline V CDR1 and CDR2: MGHRA, YSYEKL. CDR3 length: 19 amino acids. V lost 1 base, J lost 5 bases, and 17 bases stayed unmatched.

A few counts support this clonotype. The J gene is TRBJ1-5, the V gene TRBV2, with D perhaps matching TRBD1 (5 bases). The CDR3 totals 14 residues. V lost 6 bases and J lost 5, with 14 bases in between. The germline gives CDR1 SNHLY, CDR2 FYNNEI. CDR3 region: CASRMGGGDQPQHF. CDR3 nucleotides: TGTGCCAGCAGGATGGGGGGAGGCGATCAGCCCCAGCATTTT.

The chain couples TRBV20-1 to TRBJ2-3, with unresolved D. V lost 4 bases and J 5 bases, leaving 7 bases between the germline ends. Germline V gives CDR1 DFQATT, CDR2 SNEGSKA (reference sequence). There are 11 residues in the CDR3. The DNA for the CDR3 is TGCAGTGCTACGGTGCGAGATACGCAGTATTTT. Its translation: CSATVRDTQYF.

This clonotype has only a few counts. V gene TRBV6-2 or TRBV6-3 combines with J gene TRBJ2-1; maybe TRBD2 (6 bases). V lost 6 bases, J lost 9 bases, and 12 bases lay in between. This CDR3 comprises 12 residues. CDR1 is MNHEY and CDR2 is SVGEGT in the germline V gene. This CDR3 is CASRPSVSEQFF. The CDR3 nucleotides are TGTGCCAGCAGACCTAGCGTTAGTGAGCAGTTCTTC.

V gene TRBV12-3 or TRBV12-4 combines with J gene TRBJ2-1; 12 nucleotides match TRBD1. The CDR3 has 15 residues. V shed 6 bases and J 7 bases; nucleotides not matched to a gene: 7. The CDR3 DNA reads TGTGCCAGCAGGAACGGGGGACAGGGGGCAAATGAGCAGTTCTTC. Its protein product is CASRNGGQGANEQFF.

Only a few counts were recorded for this clonotype. This chain uses TRBV5-5 with TRBJ2-3, with a tentative D call TRBD2 (6 bases). The CDR3 sequence is 16 residues long. In germline, CDR1 is SGHKS, CDR2 YYEKEE (reference sequence). Trimming took 5 bases from V and 0 from J, leaving 16 bases between them. The CDR3 reads CASRLRAGPSTDTQYF. CDR3 in DNA: TGTGCCAGCAGATTGAGGGCGGGACCTAGCACAGATACGCAGTATTTT.

This clonotype was detected a few times. The J gene is TRBJ2-7, the V gene TRBV28, with 9 positions matching TRBD1. Germline V gene sequence: CDR1 MDHEN, CDR2 SYDVKM. The CDR3 spans 13 residues. V shed 6 bases and J 6 bases; nucleotides not matched to a gene: 6. CDR3 DNA sequence: TGTGCCAGCAGACATAGGGACAGGGTCGAGCAGTACTTC. Its translation: CASRHRDRVEQYF.

This clonotype has a handful of counts. The chain links TRBV5-1 to TRBJ1-4; possible D gene TRBD1, 6 bases. V was trimmed by 4 bases and J by 7 bases, leaving 17 bases between them. Germline loops: CDR1 SGHRS, CDR2 YFSETQ. This CDR3 is built from 15 residues. The CDR3 protein is CASSATTGNGEKLFF. The CDR3 DNA follows: TGCGCCAGCAGCGCTACAACAGGGAACGGTGAAAAACTGTTTTTT.

The chain recombines TRBV5-6 with TRBJ2-3, with 7 bases lining up with TRBD1. The ends lost 3 bases at V and 5 bases at J; junction bases unmatched: 9. Germline loops: CDR1 SGHDT, CDR2 YYEEEE. The CDR3 is 15 residues long. CDR3 amino acids: CASSYDRDWGDTQYF. The CDR3 nucleotides read TGTGCCAGCAGCTATGACAGGGATTGGGGAGATACGCAGTATTTT.

The CDR3 nucleotides read TGTGCCAGCAGTTCCCCCCATCAAGCTAGCAATCAGCCCCAGCATTTT. Encoded protein: CASSSPHQASNQPQHF. This chain joins TRBV28 and TRBJ1-5; no firm D call. CDR1 and CDR2 (germline): MDHEN, SYDVKM. The V and J ends lost 4 bases and 0 bases respectively, with 13 bases between them. The length of the CDR3 is 16 residues.

This clonotype was detected only a few times. The chain combines TRBV13 with TRBJ2-7; 7 bases fit TRBD1. V lost 5 bases, J lost 2 bases, and 9 bases stayed unmatched. The CDR3 covers 15 residues. Germline CDR1 reads PRHDT; CDR2 reads FYEKMQ (reference sequence). In DNA, the CDR3 is TGTGCCAGCAGCCAAACCGACAGGGCTCCCTACGAGCAGTACTTC. Translation gives CASSQTDRAPYEQYF.

The genes are TRBV7-2 and TRBJ2-1; no clear D. The CDR3 has 15 amino acids. Germline-derived CDR1 and CDR2 are SGHTA and FQGNSA. Between the trimmed V and J ends, which lost 0 bases and 10 bases, there was a span of 16 bases. The CDR3 coding sequence is TGTGCCAGCAGCTTAGCTCGGGTCACAATGTGGGAGCAGTTCTTC. Protein product: CASSLARVTMWEQFF. Filled out from reference TRBV7-2 and TRBJ2-1, the complete variable domain reads GAGVSQSPSNKVTEKGKDVELRCDPISGHTALYWYRQSLGQGLEFLIYFQGNSAPDKSGLPSDRFSAERTGGSVSTLTIQRTQQEDSAVYLCASSLARVTMWEQFFGPGTRLTVL.

This chain joins TRBV5-1 and TRBJ2-5, with D perhaps being TRBD1 or TRBD2 (5 bases each). Looked up from germline, CDR1 is SGHRS and CDR2 is YFSETQ. Trimming stripped 0 bases from V and 2 bases from J, with 11 bases between. This CDR3 is built from 15 residues. The DNA for the CDR3 is TGCGCCAGCAGCTTGGACGGATGGGGGCAAGAGACCCAGTACTTC. It encodes CASSLDGWGQETQYF.

The chain recombines TRBV11-1 with TRBJ1-2; D possibly corresponds to TRBD1 (6 bases). CDR1 and CDR2 from the germline V gene are SGHAT and FQDESV (reference sequence). Trimming pared 5 bases from V and 2 bases from J, leaving 9 bases between. The CDR3 has 13 amino acids. CDR3 sequence: CASSVTGNYGYTF. CDR3 nucleotides: TGTGCCAGCAGCGTGACAGGCAACTATGGCTACACCTTC.

The chain links TRBV14 to TRBJ2-1; D possibly corresponds to TRBD1 (6 bases). Germline loops: CDR1 SGHDN, CDR2 FVKESK. Deletions cut 0 bases from V and 10 bases from J, with 13 bases between. The CDR3 is 14 residues long. CDR3 coding DNA: TGTGCCAGCAGCCAAGAGGGGACACCTCTGGAGCAGTTCTTC. Translating it yields CASSQEGTPLEQFF.

The chain joins TRBV3-1 to TRBJ2-3, with D possibly being TRBD2 (5 bases). CDR3 size: 16 residues. Trimming took off 1 base at V and 2 bases at J, with 13 bases between the two ends. The V gene's germline CDR1 is LGHDT and CDR2 YNNKEL (reference sequence). The CDR3 DNA follows: TGTGCCAGCAGCCAAGGGACTGGCGGAACCACAGATACGCAGTATTTT. Translating gives CASSQGTGGTTDTQYF.

The chain combines TRBV11-1 with TRBJ2-1; 7 positions agree with TRBD2. The length of the CDR3 is 14 residues. Germline CDR1 SGHAT, CDR2 FQDESV (reference sequence). V gave up 5 bases and J gave up 14 bases; unmatched junction bases: 15. CDR3 coding DNA: TGTGCCAGCAGCCTTCTTACAACCGGGACTACGGAGTTCTTC. Translated, it gives CASSLLTTGTTEFF.

The table lists this clonotype with a few counts. This chain joins TRBV6-6 and TRBJ2-7; D is unclear. The CDR3 sequence is 12 residues long. V lost 8 bases and J 3 bases, leaving 11 bases between the germline ends. The germline CDR1 and CDR2 sequences are MNHNY and SVGAGI (reference sequence). CDR3 residues: CASPSEYYEQYF. The DNA for the CDR3 is TGTGCCAGCCCTTCGGAATACTACGAGCAGTACTTC.